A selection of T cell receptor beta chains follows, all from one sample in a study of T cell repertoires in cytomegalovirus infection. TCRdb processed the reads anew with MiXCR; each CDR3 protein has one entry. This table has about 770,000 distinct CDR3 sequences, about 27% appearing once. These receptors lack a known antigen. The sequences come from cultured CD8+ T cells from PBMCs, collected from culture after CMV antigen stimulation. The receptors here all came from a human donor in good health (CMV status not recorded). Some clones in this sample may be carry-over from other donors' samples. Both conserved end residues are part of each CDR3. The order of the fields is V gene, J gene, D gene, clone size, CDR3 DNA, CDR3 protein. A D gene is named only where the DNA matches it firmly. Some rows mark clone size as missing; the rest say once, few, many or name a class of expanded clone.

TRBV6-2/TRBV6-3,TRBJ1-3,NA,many,TGTGCCAGCAGTTACGGTGGGAAAGCGAACACCATATATTTT,CASSYGGKANTIYF
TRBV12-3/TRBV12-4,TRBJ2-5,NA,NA,TGTGCCAGCAGTTTAGGGAGGAAGCGAGAGACCCAGTACTTC,CASSLGRKRETQYF
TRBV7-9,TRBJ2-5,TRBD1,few,TGTGCCAGCAGCTCGATACTCCAGGGGGAGGAGACCCAGTACTTC,CASSSILQGEETQYF
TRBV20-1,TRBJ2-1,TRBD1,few,TGCAGTGCTAGGGAAACAGGGGCCAATGAGCAGTTCTTC,CSARETGANEQFF
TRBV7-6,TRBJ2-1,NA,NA,TGTGCCAGCAGCTTAAACGGTCTCAATGAGCAGTTCTTC,CASSLNGLNEQFF
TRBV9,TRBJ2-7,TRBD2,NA,TGTGCCAGCAGCGTAGCTAGTAGCGGGGGGGCCGAGGAGCAGTACTTC,CASSVASSGGAEEQYF
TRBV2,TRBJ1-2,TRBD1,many,TGTGCCAGCAGGGGGACAGTTTATGGCTACACCTTC,CASRGTVYGYTF
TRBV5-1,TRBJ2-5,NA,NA,TGCGCCAGCCACCTTGTGGGCCTAGAAGAGACCCAGTACTTC,CASHLVGLEETQYF
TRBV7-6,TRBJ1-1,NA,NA,TGTGCCAGCAGACCGACAGGCCTAGCCCCTGAAGCTTTCTTT,CASRPTGLAPEAFF
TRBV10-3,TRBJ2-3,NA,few,TGTGCCATCAGTGAGTCCCGACTAGACACGCAGTATTTT,CAISESRLDTQYF
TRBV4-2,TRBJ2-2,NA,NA,TGTGCCAGCAGCCCGCCTGGATTAGCGGTAAACACCGGGGAGCTGTTTTTT,CASSPPGLAVNTGELFF
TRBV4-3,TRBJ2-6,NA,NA,TGCGCCAGCAGCCAAGAATGGGCGGGCCCGAGCTCTGGGGCCAACGTCCTGACTTTC,CASSQEWAGPSSGANVLTF
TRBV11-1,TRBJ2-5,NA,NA,TGTGCCAGCAGCCGGGATATAGCGCGGGGTGGAGAGACCCAGTACTTC,CASSRDIARGGETQYF
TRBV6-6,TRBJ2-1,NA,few,TGTGCCAGCAGTTACTCGACTTTCGATGAGCAGTTCTTC,CASSYSTFDEQFF
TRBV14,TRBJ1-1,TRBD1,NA,TGTGCCAGCAGCGACCGGGACAGTTTGAACACTGAAGCTTTCTTT,CASSDRDSLNTEAFF
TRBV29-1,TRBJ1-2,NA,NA,TGCAGCGTCGAGAGGACGGACGGTATGGGCTACACCTTC,CSVERTDGMGYTF
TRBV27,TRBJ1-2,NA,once,TGTGCCAGCAGTCCCTGGGCCGCTGGTGGCTACACCTTC,CASSPWAAGGYTF
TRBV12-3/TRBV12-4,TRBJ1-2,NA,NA,TGTGCCAGCAGTTCAAAGGTCTATGGCTACACCTTC,CASSSKVYGYTF
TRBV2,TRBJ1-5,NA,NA,TGTGCCAGCAGTGACTGGCGGTATCAGCCCCAGCATTTT,CASSDWRYQPQHF
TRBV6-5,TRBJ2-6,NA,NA,TGTGCCAGCAGTTACTCGAAGGTTAGAGGTTCGGCTGGGGCCAACGTCCTGACTTTC,CASSYSKVRGSAGANVLTF
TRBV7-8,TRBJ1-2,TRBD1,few,TGTGCCAGCAGCTTCCAGGGGGCGCATGGCTACACCTTC,CASSFQGAHGYTF
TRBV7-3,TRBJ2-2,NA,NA,TGTGCCAGCAGCTTCGTTCCCACCGGGGAGCTGTTTTTT,CASSFVPTGELFF
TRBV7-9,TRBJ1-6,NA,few,TGTGCCAGCAGCCCACCCGCTGGTAATTCACCCCTCCACTTT,CASSPPAGNSPLHF
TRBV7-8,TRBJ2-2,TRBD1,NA,TGTGCCAGCAGCTCAACGGAGGGACAGGGGGTCGGGGAGCTGTTTTTT,CASSSTEGQGVGELFF
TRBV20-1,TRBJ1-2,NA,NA,TGCAGTGCTGTTACAGGGATGTACTATGGCTACACCTTC,CSAVTGMYYGYTF
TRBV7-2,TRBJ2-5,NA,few,TGTGCCAGCAGCCTAGTGTATAGGCAGGGTTTACCCGAGACCCAGTACTTC,CASSLVYRQGLPETQYF
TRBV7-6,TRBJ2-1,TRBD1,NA,TGTGCCAGCAGCCCGATACAGGGGGGCAATGAGCAGTTCTTC,CASSPIQGGNEQFF
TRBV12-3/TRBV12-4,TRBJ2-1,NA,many,TGTGCCAGCCGCTCGGACGGGGCCAAAAACAATGAGCAGTTCTTC,CASRSDGAKNNEQFF
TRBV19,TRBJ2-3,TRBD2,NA,TGTGCCAGTAGTACTAGCGGGGGAAGAATGGATACGCAGTATTTT,CASSTSGGRMDTQYF
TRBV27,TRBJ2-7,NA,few,TGTGCCAGCAGTCCGGGGACTCCCCAAGAGCAGTACTTC,CASSPGTPQEQYF
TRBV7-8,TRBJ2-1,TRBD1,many,TGTGCCAGCAGCCAGACAGGGTACACTAGCTCCTACAATGAGCAGTTCTTC,CASSQTGYTSSYNEQFF